This TCR beta chain derives from a study of shared clonotypes between healthy human individuals. Study-wide results and caveats: Researchers found naive subsets generally carried larger estimated richness than memory subsets. The authors sampled blood alone, and tissue repertoires likely differ. Investigators expected sequencing depth to affect clonotype sharing among donors.

With respect to this clone: Its matching antigen is unknown.

There are 17 residues in the CDR3. Germline V gene lookup returns CDR1 SGHDN and CDR2 FVKESK. The germline V and J ends were trimmed by 0 bases and 4 bases, with 15 bases remaining between them. In the original processing: ImmunoSEQ output lacked quality scores and full-length reads, limiting matched filtering. The protocol was immunoSEQ multiplex PCR, while the TCRdb copy is restricted to in-frame clones and leaves out a portion. V, J and clone size are taken as reported in that table, and D and trimming were inferred from the DNA itself. The sample yields 1.5 million to 2.5 million clones, about 95% seen once. Naive CD8 cells, CD45RO-negative and positively selected for CCR7, excluded terminally differentiated effector memory CD45RA+ cells.

The rearrangement uses TRBV14 and TRBJ2-2; D is undetermined. Sequencing used naive CD8+ T cells sorted from blood. This TCR derives from a man younger than 30 in good health. The CDR3 spells CASSQDLEVFSTGELFF. CDR3 coding DNA: TGTGCCAGCAGCCAAGATCTTGAGGTTTTCTCCACCGGGGAGCTGTTTTTT.